Reported below is one T cell receptor beta chain. Its target is not known. This record belongs to a study of T cell responses to AZD1222 COVID-19 vaccine. Whole-study results and caveats: Clonal diversity was possibly underestimated, and white British individuals and females predominated among donors.

V was shortened by 6 bases and J by 7 bases, with 10 bases between the two germline ends. The V gene's germline CDR1 is SNHLY and CDR2 FYNNEI. The CDR3 sequence is 13 residues long. The assay was immunoSEQ multiplex PCR, and TCRdb's table has in-frame clones only and misses some. The data show approximately 150,000 clones, with more than 80% seen just once and more than 2.5% held by the top ten. The rearrangement uses TRBV2 and TRBJ1-6; a weak D match, TRBD1 (5 bases). The TCR sequence derives from an adult in good health. Here the sequenced sample was peripheral blood, taken on day 0 of AZD1222 vaccination. The CDR3 is CASSPRENSPLHF. The CDR3 coding sequence is TGTGCCAGCAGCCCCAGGGAGAATTCACCCCTCCACTTT.